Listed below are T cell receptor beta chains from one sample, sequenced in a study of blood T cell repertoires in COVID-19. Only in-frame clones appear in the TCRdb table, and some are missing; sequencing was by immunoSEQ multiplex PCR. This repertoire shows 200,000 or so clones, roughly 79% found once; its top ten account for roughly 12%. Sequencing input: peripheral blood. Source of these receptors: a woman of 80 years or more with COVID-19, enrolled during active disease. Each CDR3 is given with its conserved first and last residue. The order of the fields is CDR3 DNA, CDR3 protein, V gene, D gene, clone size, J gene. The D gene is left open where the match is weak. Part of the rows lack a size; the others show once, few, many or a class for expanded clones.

CDR3nt: TGCAGTCCCCAGCGGGGTTACGAGCAGTACTTC; CDR3aa: CSPQRGYEQYF; v_gene: TRBV20-1; d_gene: TRBD2; abundance: .; j_gene: TRBJ2-7
CDR3nt: TGTGCCAGCAGTGAAGGGACATTCCGAAAGAACACTGAAGCTTTCTTT; CDR3aa: CASSEGTFRKNTEAFF; v_gene: TRBV2; d_gene: .; abundance: once; j_gene: TRBJ1-1
CDR3nt: TGTGCCATCAGTGAGACCCGACAGGGGATCGGAGTAACAGATACGCAGTATTTT; CDR3aa: CAISETRQGIGVTDTQYF; v_gene: TRBV10-3; d_gene: TRBD1; abundance: .; j_gene: TRBJ2-3
CDR3nt: TGTGCCAGCAATTCCAGGGCTTCGGGGGACACCATATATTTT; CDR3aa: CASNSRASGDTIYF; v_gene: TRBV5-5; d_gene: .; abundance: few; j_gene: TRBJ1-3
CDR3nt: TGTGCCAGCAGCTTAGAGAATAGCGGGAGCTCCTACAATGAGCAGTTCTTC; CDR3aa: CASSLENSGSSYNEQFF; v_gene: TRBV11-2; d_gene: TRBD2; abundance: .; j_gene: TRBJ2-1
CDR3nt: TGCGCCAGCAGCTTGGACGGGGATAACTATGGCTACACCTTC; CDR3aa: CASSLDGDNYGYTF; v_gene: TRBV5-1; d_gene: .; abundance: .; j_gene: TRBJ1-2
CDR3nt: TGTGCCAGCAGCTTGGAGGCGGGAGGTTCGAGCTACACCTTC; CDR3aa: CASSLEAGGSSYTF; v_gene: TRBV5-4; d_gene: .; abundance: once; j_gene: TRBJ1-2
CDR3nt: TGTGCCAGCAGCTCCTATGGCGGTACAGATACGCAGTATTTT; CDR3aa: CASSSYGGTDTQYF; v_gene: TRBV7-2; d_gene: .; abundance: .; j_gene: TRBJ2-3
CDR3nt: TGTGCCAGCAGTTTTGGGGAGGGCTACGAGCAGTACTTC; CDR3aa: CASSFGEGYEQYF; v_gene: TRBV6-5; d_gene: TRBD2; abundance: .; j_gene: TRBJ2-7
CDR3nt: TGCGCCAGCAGCAGGAAGAAGGGGACTGAAGCTTTCTTT; CDR3aa: CASSRKKGTEAFF; v_gene: TRBV5-1; d_gene: .; abundance: .; j_gene: TRBJ1-1
CDR3nt: TGTGCCAGCACCAACGGGGGGGACAGCTCCTACGAGCAGTACTTC; CDR3aa: CASTNGGDSSYEQYF; v_gene: TRBV6-4; d_gene: .; abundance: .; j_gene: TRBJ2-7
CDR3nt: TGTGCCAGCAGCTTAGAATGGGGCAGGGGGGATTGTAGCAATCAGCCCCAGCATTTT; CDR3aa: CASSLEWGRGDCSNQPQHF; v_gene: TRBV21-1; d_gene: .; abundance: .; j_gene: TRBJ1-5
CDR3nt: TGTGCCAGCAGTGCTGGTAGGCGGGGGACAGATACGCAGTATTTT; CDR3aa: CASSAGRRGTDTQYF; v_gene: TRBV2; d_gene: TRBD2; abundance: .; j_gene: TRBJ2-3
CDR3nt: TGTGCCAGCAGGAATAGGGCAGGGGGGACCGGGGAGCTGTTTTTT; CDR3aa: CASRNRAGGTGELFF; v_gene: TRBV7-8; d_gene: .; abundance: .; j_gene: TRBJ2-2
CDR3nt: TGTGCCAGCAGACGACAGTCCTATGGCTACACCTTC; CDR3aa: CASRRQSYGYTF; v_gene: TRBV6-5; d_gene: .; abundance: .; j_gene: TRBJ1-2
CDR3nt: TGCAGCGTTGGAAGCGGCCTTGGCAATGAGCAGTTCTTC; CDR3aa: CSVGSGLGNEQFF; v_gene: TRBV29-1; d_gene: .; abundance: once; j_gene: TRBJ2-1
CDR3nt: TGTGCCAGTAGTATTGGACAGGGGGCACCAACTAACTATGGCTACACCTTC; CDR3aa: CASSIGQGAPTNYGYTF; v_gene: TRBV19; d_gene: TRBD1; abundance: .; j_gene: TRBJ1-2
CDR3nt: TGTGCCAGCAGCCGCGGGGGGCCTTCCTACAATGAGCAGTTCTTC; CDR3aa: CASSRGGPSYNEQFF; v_gene: TRBV27; d_gene: TRBD2; abundance: .; j_gene: TRBJ2-1
CDR3nt: TGCGCCAGCAGCCAAGAAGGGAGGACACCTATCTTGGGAGAGACCCAGTACTTC; CDR3aa: CASSQEGRTPILGETQYF; v_gene: TRBV4-1; d_gene: .; abundance: .; j_gene: TRBJ2-5
CDR3nt: TGTGCCAGCAGTTGGGGACAGGGTTATGGCTACACCTTC; CDR3aa: CASSWGQGYGYTF; v_gene: TRBV12-3/TRBV12-4; d_gene: TRBD1; abundance: .; j_gene: TRBJ1-2
CDR3nt: TGTGCCAGCAGCTGGCAGAGGGGGAGTGGCTACACCTTC; CDR3aa: CASSWQRGSGYTF; v_gene: TRBV12-3/TRBV12-4; d_gene: .; abundance: .; j_gene: TRBJ1-2
CDR3nt: TGTGCCGGCCAAACTAGCGGCCCTTCCTACGAGCAGTACTTC; CDR3aa: CAGQTSGPSYEQYF; v_gene: TRBV6-5; d_gene: TRBD2; abundance: few; j_gene: TRBJ2-7
CDR3nt: TGTGCCATCAGTGTGGGGGGCTATGGCTACACCTTC; CDR3aa: CAISVGGYGYTF; v_gene: TRBV10-3; d_gene: .; abundance: few; j_gene: TRBJ1-2
CDR3nt: TGTGCCAGCAGTTTATCGATGCCGGGAGCAGGAGGCAGCAATCAGCCCCAGCATTTT; CDR3aa: CASSLSMPGAGGSNQPQHF; v_gene: TRBV27; d_gene: .; abundance: .; j_gene: TRBJ1-5
CDR3nt: TGTGCCAGCAGCTTAGCATTCTGGCCTCAAGAGACCCAGTACTTC; CDR3aa: CASSLAFWPQETQYF; v_gene: TRBV7-2; d_gene: .; abundance: .; j_gene: TRBJ2-5
CDR3nt: TGTGCCAGCAGTTACTCGTCCAGGGAAGGCTATGGCTACACCTTC; CDR3aa: CASSYSSREGYGYTF; v_gene: TRBV6-2/TRBV6-3; d_gene: .; abundance: .; j_gene: TRBJ1-2
CDR3nt: TGTGCCAGCAGACGACAGGGCTCCGGGGAGCTGTTTTTT; CDR3aa: CASRRQGSGELFF; v_gene: TRBV2; d_gene: TRBD1; abundance: .; j_gene: TRBJ2-2
CDR3nt: TGTGCCAGCAGCTTGGACCCAAGCGGGGACTACGAGCAGTACTTC; CDR3aa: CASSLDPSGDYEQYF; v_gene: TRBV7-9; d_gene: TRBD2; abundance: .; j_gene: TRBJ2-7
CDR3nt: TGCGCCAGCAGCTCAGCGGGGGTTAGGCGTGAGACCCAGTACTTC; CDR3aa: CASSSAGVRRETQYF; v_gene: TRBV5-1; d_gene: TRBD2; abundance: .; j_gene: TRBJ2-5
CDR3nt: TGCGCCAGCAGCTTGCCCCGCTCCTACAATGAGCAGTTCTTC; CDR3aa: CASSLPRSYNEQFF; v_gene: TRBV5-1; d_gene: .; abundance: .; j_gene: TRBJ2-1
CDR3nt: TGTGCCAGCAGTTGGGACATTTTCACAGATACGCAGTATTTT; CDR3aa: CASSWDIFTDTQYF; v_gene: TRBV2; d_gene: .; abundance: once; j_gene: TRBJ2-3
CDR3nt: TGTGCCAGCAGCTTGAGCCCCTCCGGACTGCATTACGAGCAGTACTTC; CDR3aa: CASSLSPSGLHYEQYF; v_gene: TRBV5-6; d_gene: .; abundance: .; j_gene: TRBJ2-7
CDR3nt: TGTGCCAGCAGCGACGGACTAGCGGGGCCCTACGAGCAGTACTTC; CDR3aa: CASSDGLAGPYEQYF; v_gene: TRBV7-2; d_gene: TRBD2; abundance: .; j_gene: TRBJ2-7
CDR3nt: TGTGCCAGCTCACCCCGCGGACAGGTCTCTGGAAACACCATATATTTT; CDR3aa: CASSPRGQVSGNTIYF; v_gene: TRBV18; d_gene: TRBD1; abundance: once; j_gene: TRBJ1-3
CDR3nt: TGTGCCAGCAGCCGACTAGCGGGAGGGCGGGAGCTGTTTTTT; CDR3aa: CASSRLAGGRELFF; v_gene: TRBV6-5; d_gene: TRBD2; abundance: .; j_gene: TRBJ2-2
CDR3nt: TGTGCCAGCGTACGTCAGGGCCCTAGCACAGATACGCAGTATTTT; CDR3aa: CASVRQGPSTDTQYF; v_gene: TRBV28; d_gene: .; abundance: .; j_gene: TRBJ2-3
CDR3nt: TGTGCCAGCAGTCAGGCCAGCGGGCGCCTGCCCCAGCATTTT; CDR3aa: CASSQASGRLPQHF; v_gene: TRBV16; d_gene: .; abundance: .; j_gene: TRBJ1-5
CDR3nt: TGTGCCAGCAGCTTGGCCCCTGGGAGCGATCAGCCCCAGCATTTT; CDR3aa: CASSLAPGSDQPQHF; v_gene: TRBV5-4; d_gene: .; abundance: .; j_gene: TRBJ1-5
CDR3nt: TGTGCCAGCCGGGAGGGGTCGGGCAACCCAGCTTTCTTT; CDR3aa: CASREGSGNPAFF; v_gene: TRBV2; d_gene: .; abundance: .; j_gene: TRBJ1-1
CDR3nt: TGCGCCAGCAGCCAAGACATCCGAGACAGGAGTGAAAAACTGTTTTTT; CDR3aa: CASSQDIRDRSEKLFF; v_gene: TRBV4-3; d_gene: .; abundance: few; j_gene: TRBJ1-4
CDR3nt: TGCAGCATCCGAGACACAGATACGCAGTATTTT; CDR3aa: CSIRDTDTQYF; v_gene: TRBV29-1; d_gene: .; abundance: .; j_gene: TRBJ2-3
CDR3nt: TGTGCCAGCAGCCAAGCCTGGGCTGTGGATACGCAGTATTTT; CDR3aa: CASSQAWAVDTQYF; v_gene: TRBV3-1/TRBV3-2; d_gene: .; abundance: .; j_gene: TRBJ2-3
CDR3nt: TGTGCCAGCAGCGTAGGCAGTCCCTACGAGCAGTACTTC; CDR3aa: CASSVGSPYEQYF; v_gene: TRBV9; d_gene: .; abundance: .; j_gene: TRBJ2-7
CDR3nt: TGCGCCAGCAGCCAAGATCTTACAGGGTACAATGAGCAGTTCTTC; CDR3aa: CASSQDLTGYNEQFF; v_gene: TRBV4-3; d_gene: .; abundance: .; j_gene: TRBJ2-1
CDR3nt: TGTGCCAGCAGCGGGACAGTTAACACTGAAGCTTTCTTT; CDR3aa: CASSGTVNTEAFF; v_gene: TRBV5-5; d_gene: TRBD1; abundance: few; j_gene: TRBJ1-1
CDR3nt: TGTGCCAGTAGTATAATAGCGGGGGGGCTTAATGAGCAGTTCTTC; CDR3aa: CASSIIAGGLNEQFF; v_gene: TRBV19; d_gene: TRBD2; abundance: .; j_gene: TRBJ2-1
CDR3nt: TGTGCCAGCAGTTTATATAGTACAACTAATGAAAAACTGTTTTTT; CDR3aa: CASSLYSTTNEKLFF; v_gene: TRBV27; d_gene: .; abundance: once; j_gene: TRBJ1-4
CDR3nt: TGTGCCACCAGCAGAGACGTGGCCAACTATGGCTACACCTTC; CDR3aa: CATSRDVANYGYTF; v_gene: TRBV15; d_gene: .; abundance: .; j_gene: TRBJ1-2
CDR3nt: TGTGCCAGCAGGTACTCAGGGTATGACGAGCAGTACTTC; CDR3aa: CASRYSGYDEQYF; v_gene: TRBV27; d_gene: .; abundance: .; j_gene: TRBJ2-7
CDR3nt: TGTGCCAGCAGCCAAGAGGAGGGATCTTACTATGGCTACACCTTC; CDR3aa: CASSQEEGSYYGYTF; v_gene: TRBV4-2; d_gene: .; abundance: .; j_gene: TRBJ1-2
CDR3nt: TGTGCCAGCAGTCACAGGCGGAGCTCCTACAATGAGCAGTTCTTC; CDR3aa: CASSHRRSSYNEQFF; v_gene: TRBV6-5; d_gene: .; abundance: .; j_gene: TRBJ2-1
CDR3nt: TGTGCCAGCAGCCTAACCAGGGGGCACGAGCAGTACTTC; CDR3aa: CASSLTRGHEQYF; v_gene: TRBV7-8; d_gene: TRBD1; abundance: .; j_gene: TRBJ2-7
CDR3nt: TGTGCCAGCAGCTTGAGGCCATTGCGGGAGACCCAGTACTTC; CDR3aa: CASSLRPLRETQYF; v_gene: TRBV5-6; d_gene: .; abundance: .; j_gene: TRBJ2-5
CDR3nt: TGCGCCAGCAGCAAACTAGCGGGAGGGACGAACACCGGGGAGCTGTTTTTT; CDR3aa: CASSKLAGGTNTGELFF; v_gene: TRBV4-1; d_gene: TRBD2; abundance: .; j_gene: TRBJ2-2
CDR3nt: TGTGCCACCAGTGACCCCTCGCGGGGAGGACAAGAGACCCAGTACTTC; CDR3aa: CATSDPSRGGQETQYF; v_gene: TRBV24-1; d_gene: .; abundance: .; j_gene: TRBJ2-5
CDR3nt: TGTGCCAGCAGTTCAAGGAGCCCCCTTTACGAGCAGTACTTC; CDR3aa: CASSSRSPLYEQYF; v_gene: TRBV27; d_gene: .; abundance: .; j_gene: TRBJ2-7
CDR3nt: TGTGCCAGCACGGGGACAGGGGGCTCTGGAAACACCATATATTTT; CDR3aa: CASTGTGGSGNTIYF; v_gene: TRBV2; d_gene: TRBD1; abundance: .; j_gene: TRBJ1-3
CDR3nt: TGTGCCAGTAGTTTTGGACAGGGATCTAACTATGGCTACACCTTC; CDR3aa: CASSFGQGSNYGYTF; v_gene: TRBV19; d_gene: TRBD1; abundance: .; j_gene: TRBJ1-2
CDR3nt: TGTGCCAGCAGTTTGGCAGGCTTTGAAGCTTTCTTT; CDR3aa: CASSLAGFEAFF; v_gene: TRBV28; d_gene: .; abundance: .; j_gene: TRBJ1-1
CDR3nt: TGTGCCTGGAGCCTTACGACCCTCGGAAGGGGGCAGAGTTCACCCCTCCACTTT; CDR3aa: CAWSLTTLGRGQSSPLHF; v_gene: TRBV30; d_gene: TRBD1; abundance: .; j_gene: TRBJ1-6